This TCR beta chain was documented in a study of T cell responses to AZD1222 COVID-19 vaccine. Clones were read by immunoSEQ multiplex PCR, and TCRdb kept only the in-frame ones, dropping some. This sample carries some 140,000 clones, approximately 85% of them seen once, and the ten largest clones take 4.5% to 7%. This sequence was found in an adult who received the AZD1222 COVID-19 vaccine. Here the sequenced sample was peripheral blood, taken 28 days after the second AZD1222 dose.

Written as DNA, the CDR3 is TGTGCCAGCTCACCACCGGCGGGTGGCTACACCTTC. Encoded protein: CASSPPAGGYTF. The chain employs TRBV18 and TRBJ1-2; no firm D call. There are 12 residues in the CDR3. V shed 0 bases and J shed 7 bases, with 6 bases lying between them. Germline V gene lookup returns CDR1 KGHSH and CDR2 LQKENI.